This T cell receptor beta chain derives from a study of response to subunit inactivated influenza vaccine. Study-wide points: Authors proposed each seasonal influenza vaccination draws in few new T cells.

The CDR3 consists of 13 residues. Trimming shortened V by 1 base and J by 2 bases, and 6 bases separated the two germline ends. Germline-derived CDR1 and CDR2 are SGHRS and YFSETQ. Via MiXCR, TCRdb re-called the RT-PCR reads, giving one row per CDR3 protein. The sample has approximately 310,000 distinct CDR3 sequences; 20% to 25% are singletons. The table lists this clonotype with a few counts. Its antigen remains unidentified. The source was PBMCs from blood, collected approximately 22 months after vaccination. The gene calls are TRBV5-1 and TRBJ1-2; D gene ambiguous. This TCR was recovered from a man aged 50-75 years who received an inactivated influenza vaccine. The CDR3 region has the DNA TGCGCCAGCAGCTTGAACGTAAACTATGGCTACACCTTC. It yields the protein CASSLNVNYGYTF. Using reference TRBV5-1 and TRBJ1-2 for the parts outside the CDR3, the full variable domain is KAGVTQTPRYLIKTRGQQVTLSCSPISGHRSVSWYQQTPGQGLQFLFEYFSETQRNKGNFPGRFSGRQFSNSRSEMNVSTLELGDSALYLCASSLNVNYGYTFGSGTRLTVV.